Detailed here is one T cell receptor (beta chain). Its antigen is unknown. This specimen comes from a study of shared clonotypes between healthy human individuals. Study overall: CD4 naive and CD4 memory each took three plates per donor, while CD8 naive took two and CD8 memory one. Regarding the study as a whole: With a few donors compared, roughly 5% of naive CD4 clonotypes were shared. Since donors were few, the genetic and exposure-history diversity represented was limited.

Germline-derived CDR1 and CDR2 are PRHDT and FYEKMQ (reference sequence). The V end lost 5 bases, the J end lost 4 bases, and 18 bases lay between the germline ends. This CDR3 spans 16 amino acids. Only in-frame clones appear in the TCRdb table, and some are missing; sequencing was by immunoSEQ multiplex PCR. The data show about 2.1 million clones, roughly 95% seen once. Naive CD8 isolation took CD45RO-negative cells positively selected for CCR7 and excluded terminally differentiated effector memory CD45RA+ cells. Donors included only healthy HIV-negative adults lacking recent acute infections or vaccinations.

The sequence was obtained from a man aged 18 to 30 in good health. Some clones in this sample may be carry-over from other donors' samples. Sequenced sample: naive CD8+ T cells from PBMCs. The chain joins TRBV13 to TRBJ2-4; D may be TRBD1 or TRBD2 (5 bases each). CDR3 bases: TGTGCCAGCAGCCCCGCTGAGTCTGAGGGGAAAAACATTCAGTACTTC. Its translation: CASSPAESEGKNIQYF. The whole variable domain, remainder taken from reference TRBV13 and TRBJ2-4, is AAGVIQSPRHLIKEKRETATLKCYPIPRHDTVYWYQQGPGQDPQFLISFYEKMQSDKGSIPDRFSAQQFSDYHSELNMSSLELGDSALYFCASSPAESEGKNIQYFGAGTRLSVL.